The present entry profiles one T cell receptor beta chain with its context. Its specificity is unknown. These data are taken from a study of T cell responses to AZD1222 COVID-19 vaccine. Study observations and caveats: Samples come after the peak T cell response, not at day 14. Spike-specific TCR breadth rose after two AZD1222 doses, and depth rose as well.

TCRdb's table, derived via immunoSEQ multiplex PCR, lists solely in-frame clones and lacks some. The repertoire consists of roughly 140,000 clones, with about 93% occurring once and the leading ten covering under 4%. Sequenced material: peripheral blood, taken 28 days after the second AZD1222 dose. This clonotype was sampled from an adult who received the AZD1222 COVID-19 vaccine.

The CDR3 DNA is TGTGCCAGCAGCCACGGGAACTATGGCTACACCTTC. It specifies CASSHGNYGYTF. This chain joins TRBV3-1 (or the pseudogene TRBV3-2) and TRBJ1-2; D remains unclear. This CDR3 contains 12 residues. Deletions cut 3 bases from V and 2 bases from J, with 4 bases between. The germline CDR1 and CDR2 sequences are LGHDT and YNNKEL (reference sequence).